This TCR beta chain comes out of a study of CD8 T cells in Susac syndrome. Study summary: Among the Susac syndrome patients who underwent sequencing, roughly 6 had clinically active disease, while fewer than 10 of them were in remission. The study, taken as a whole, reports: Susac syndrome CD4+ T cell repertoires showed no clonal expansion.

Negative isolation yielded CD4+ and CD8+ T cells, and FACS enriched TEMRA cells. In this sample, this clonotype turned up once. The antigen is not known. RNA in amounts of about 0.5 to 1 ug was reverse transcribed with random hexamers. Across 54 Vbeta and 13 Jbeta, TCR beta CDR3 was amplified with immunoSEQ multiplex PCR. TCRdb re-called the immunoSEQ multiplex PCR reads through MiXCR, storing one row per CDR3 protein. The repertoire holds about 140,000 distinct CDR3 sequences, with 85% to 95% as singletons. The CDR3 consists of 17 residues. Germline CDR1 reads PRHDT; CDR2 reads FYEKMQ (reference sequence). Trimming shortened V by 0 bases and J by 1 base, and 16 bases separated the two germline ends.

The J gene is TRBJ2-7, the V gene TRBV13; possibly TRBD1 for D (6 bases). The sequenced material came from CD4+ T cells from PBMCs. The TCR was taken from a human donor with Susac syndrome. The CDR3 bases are TGTGCCAGCAGCTTAGGCAGGGGTGGTTCGAGGTCCTACGAGCAGTACTTC. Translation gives CASSLGRGGSRSYEQYF.